The 11 T cell receptor beta chains listed next were all sequenced from one sample in a study of post-analysis software for immune sequencing data (dated by TCRdb to about 2015). What the study reported, not specific to this receptor: Patients showed significantly higher frequencies than controls for a few TRBV segments, among them TRBV5-6, TRBV5-1 and TRBV20-1.

The library was produced with PCR. Sequencing instrument: Illumina HiSeq 2500. To reduce PCR and sequencing biases, unique molecular identifiers were incorporated into the TCR beta cDNA libraries. Using fastp at Q25 and MiXCR, TCRdb reprocessed the public reads and kept productive beta chains. For every CDR3 protein sequence, its rows merge into one entry that carries the most common genes and DNA. The sample table shows 350,000 to 500,000 distinct CDR3 sequences, and 30% to 40% are seen once. Of the sample, 7.6% is held by the ten largest clones. These receptors have no identified antigens. The source material was blood. Receptor source: a girl aged 2-10 years with multiple sclerosis.

With regard to this clonotype: One junction end disagrees with the germline gene, perhaps due to a read error. This chain joins TRBV7-2 and TRBJ2-6; possibly TRBD1 or TRBD2 for D (6 bases each). The CDR3 sequence is 15 residues long. CDR1 is SGHTA and CDR2 is FQGNSA in the germline V gene. Here the CDR3 DNA reads TGTGCCAGCAATATACAGGGCGGCGGGGCCAACGTTCTGACTTTC. Protein sequence: CASNIQGGGANVLTF.

This clonotype appeared once. J is TRBJ2-1 and V is TRBV7-9, with D possibly being TRBD1 (5 bases). Germline CDR1 is SEHNR and CDR2 is FQNEAQ (reference sequence). The V end was cut by 7 bases, the J end by 4 bases, with 14 bases between. The CDR3 extends over 14 amino acids. CDR3 nucleotide sequence: TGTGCCAGCACCGGATTTGACAGTTACAATGAGCAGTTCTTC. This gives the protein CASTGFDSYNEQFF.

For this clonotype: At one end the junction does not follow the germline gene, possibly because of a read error. The chain joins TRBV7-2 to TRBJ1-1; TRBD1 is a possible D gene (5 bases). Per the germline V gene, CDR1 is SGHTA and CDR2 is FQGNSA. This CDR3 is 19 amino acids long. The CDR3 loop is CTSSFTGFTAGGRNTEAFF. The CDR3 bases are TGTACCAGCAGCTTCACCGGATTTACGGCGGGGGGGAGGAACACTGAGGCTTTCTTT.

The rearrangement joins TRBV7-2 to TRBJ2-4, with 12 positions matching TRBD1. The end of the DNA fits TRBJ2-7 better, so the J call may be wrong. The germline V gene has CDR1 SGHTA and CDR2 FQGNSA. CDR3 length: 16 amino acids. CDR3 nucleotide sequence: TGTGCCAGCAGCCCTTCCGGGACAGGGGGCCTCCGCGAGCAGTACTTC. Amino acids: CASSPSGTGGLREQYF.

V and J are TRBV19 and TRBJ1-1; D gene ambiguous. The V and J ends lost 6 bases and 1 base respectively, with 12 bases between them. Germline CDR1 LNHDA, CDR2 SQIVND (reference sequence). This CDR3 has 14 amino acids. Here the CDR3 reads CASRSVAENTEAFF. The CDR3 bases are TGTGCCAGTAGGTCGGTCGCAGAGAACACTGAAGCTTTCTTT.

The chain recombines TRBV28 with TRBJ1-5, with D unresolved. The CDR3 loop spans 14 amino acids. V lost 8 bases to trimming and J lost 2 bases, with 13 bases between them. The V gene's germline CDR1 is MDHEN and CDR2 SYDVKM. The CDR3 region is CASSRRGRNQPQHF. In DNA, the CDR3 is TGTGCCAGCTCACGACGTGGCCGCAATCAGCCCCAGCATTTT.

Only a few counts were recorded for this clonotype. V and J are TRBV12-3 or TRBV12-4 and TRBJ2-7, with TRBD2 identical over 7 bases. V lost 7 bases, J lost 3 bases, and 9 bases stayed unmatched. The CDR3 contains 14 residues. CDR3 residues: CASTSSGKFYEQYF. The CDR3 DNA reads TGTGCCAGCACCTCAAGCGGGAAATTCTACGAGCAGTACTTC.

V usage is TRBV29-1 and J usage is TRBJ2-7, with D unclear. Germline values: CDR1 SQVTM, CDR2 ANQGSEA. The CDR3 length is 12 residues. The ends were cut back, 5 bases at V and 5 bases at J, with 13 bases in the middle. CDR3 loop: CSVPGFSDEQYF. CDR3 coding DNA: TGCAGCGTTCCCGGCTTTTCGGACGAGCAGTACTTC.

The chain links TRBV6-2 or TRBV6-3 to TRBJ2-5, with 10 bases fitting TRBD1. Germline V CDR1 and CDR2: MNHEY, SVGEGT. CDR3 length equals 15 residues. V shed 2 bases and J 4 bases; nucleotides not matched to a gene: 4. In nucleotides, the CDR3 is TGTGCCAGCAGTTACGGAGGGACAGGGGCAGAGACCCAGTACTTC. Protein product: CASSYGGTGAETQYF.

The CDR3: CASSRGTGDEQYF. Here the CDR3 DNA reads TGTGCCAGCTCACGTGGGACAGGGGACGAGCAGTACTTC. The chain combines TRBV18 with TRBJ2-7; the match to TRBD1 covers 10 bases. Germline assignment: CDR1 KGHSH and CDR2 LQKENI. CDR3 length equals 13 residues. The V gene end was trimmed by 4 bases and the J gene end by 5 bases; junction bases not matched to a gene: 2.

J is TRBJ2-7 and V is TRBV10-3; 8 nucleotides match TRBD2. CDR3 length: 16 residues. From germline, CDR1 is ENHRY and CDR2 SYGVKD. The V and J ends lost 2 bases and 0 bases, in that order; junction bases with no gene match: 6. The CDR3 nucleotides are TGTGCCATCAGTGAGAGCTTAGCGGGATTCTCCTACGAGCAGTACTTC. Amino acids: CAISESLAGFSYEQYF.